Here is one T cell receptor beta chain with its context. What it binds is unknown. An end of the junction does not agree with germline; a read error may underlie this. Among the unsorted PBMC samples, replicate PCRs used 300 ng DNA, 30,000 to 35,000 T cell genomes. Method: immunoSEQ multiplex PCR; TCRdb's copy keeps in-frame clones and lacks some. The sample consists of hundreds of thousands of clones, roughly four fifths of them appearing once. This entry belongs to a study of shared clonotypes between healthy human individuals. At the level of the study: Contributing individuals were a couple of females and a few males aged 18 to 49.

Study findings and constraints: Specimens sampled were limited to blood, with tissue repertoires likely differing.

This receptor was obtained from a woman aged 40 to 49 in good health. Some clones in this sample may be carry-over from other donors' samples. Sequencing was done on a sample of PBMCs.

The DNA for the CDR3 is TGCGCCAGCAGTTTGGCTGGGTCTGGTCAGCCCCAGCATTTT. Encoded protein: CASSLAGSGQPQHF. The chain combines TRBV5-1 with TRBJ1-5; D not certain. CDR1 is SGHRS and CDR2 is YFSETQ in the germline V gene. This CDR3 has 14 residues.